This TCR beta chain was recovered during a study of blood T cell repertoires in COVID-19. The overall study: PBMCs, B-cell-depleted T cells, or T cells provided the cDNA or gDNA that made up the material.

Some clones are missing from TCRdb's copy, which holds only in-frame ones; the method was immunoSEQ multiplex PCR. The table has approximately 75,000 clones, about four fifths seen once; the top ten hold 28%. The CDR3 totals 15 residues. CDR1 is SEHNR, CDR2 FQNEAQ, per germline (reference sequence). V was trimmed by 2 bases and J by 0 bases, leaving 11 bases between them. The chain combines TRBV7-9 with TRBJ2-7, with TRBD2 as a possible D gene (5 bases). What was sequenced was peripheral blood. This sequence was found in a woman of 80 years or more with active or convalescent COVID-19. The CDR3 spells CASSLSSLSSYEQYF. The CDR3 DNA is TGTGCCAGCAGCTTATCTAGCCTGAGCTCCTACGAGCAGTACTTC.